This T cell receptor (beta chain) came from a study of T cells in Graves' hyperthyroidism and ophthalmopathy (dated by TCRdb to about 2019). In terms of the full investigation: Peripheral blood was collected at initial diagnosis, before any treatment. To identify TCR V-J signatures that set the groups apart, the researchers used a discovery cohort of 100 patients, made up of 43 with Graves' ophthalmopathy and 55 to 65 with stable Graves' hyperthyroidism. In roughly six Graves' hyperthyroidism patients, the study also compared T-cell repertoires from thyroid tissue with T-cell repertoires from blood. TCR Vbeta CDR3 sequencing of 130 to 150 peripheral blood samples (about 45 ophthalmopathy, approximately 80 hyperthyroidism and around 17 progressor patients) is reported in the paper. The 100 or so discovery patients were divided at random into training and test sets in a 7:3 ratio. Prospective prediction of ophthalmopathy was tested in an independent validation cohort consisting of roughly 19 hyperthyroidism patients and more than 15 patients who later progressed to ophthalmopathy. Once sampling was done, hyperthyroidism patients were given methimazole at a starting dose of 30 mg daily, whereas ophthalmopathy patients were given high-dose intravenous methylprednisolone.

TCR beta CDR3 regions were amplified from RNA transcripts. The TCR CDR3 was subjected to a first round of RT-PCR using the HTBI primer set and the Qiagen OneStep RT-PCR kit. Libraries were constructed in a second round of multiplex PCR, after which size selection and purification were performed. The libraries were sequenced on an Illumina HiSeq2000 using paired-end 100 bp reads. For the original study's pipeline: SOAPnuke was used to process the raw data, with reads discarded if the reads contained adapters or uncalled bases, had a mean Phred below 15, or lacked an exact constant-primer or identifier match. COPE v1.2.5 was used to merge high-quality paired reads, and clonotypes were defined as unique nucleotide sequences. MiTCR v1.1 was used to align clonotypes to the IMGT TRBV, TRBD and TRBJ reference segments. Only V-J combinations with frequency above 0.0001, covering 99% to 99.2% of repertoires, were analysed. The TCS score was defined as F50 (clonal expansion) divided by E x V (chaos), with BLOSUM62-based TCRdist calculated between CDR3 peptides within each V-J. Welch's t-statistics and random forest reduced 500 to 650 V-J features to roughly 13, which were used in a naive Bayes classifier (R e1071). TCRdb's own reprocessing of the public reads used fastp at Q25 and MiXCR and kept productive beta chains. Rows are combined by CDR3 protein, so each entry shows the most common genes and DNA. The V and J calls follow TCRdb's processing rather than the paper's. The sample includes 500,000 to 750,000 distinct CDR3 sequences, with around 14% observed a single time. The ten largest clones take up less than 9% of the sample.

The CDR3 covers 16 residues, taking in both the cysteine and the phenylalanine. Here the CDR3 DNA is all that survives: 48 bases in frame from base 1. After removal of 2 bases from V and 3 bases from J, the junction retains 3 bases not matched to a gene. Looking up the germline V gene (reference sequence) yields CDR1 SEHNR and CDR2 FQNEAQ. Ophthalmopathy patients had moderately to severely active disease, Clinical Activity Score of at least 3, NOSPECS grade of at least 4, and duration under 3 months. The study excluded patients with uncontrolled infections, other autoimmune diseases, pregnancy or lactation. Diagnoses relied on clinical symptoms, serum thyroxine and TRAb, thyroid ultrasound and orbital computed tomography. Ficoll-Paque density gradient centrifugation was used to isolate PBMCs from around 10 ml of fresh peripheral blood. Total RNA was extracted with Trizol reagent, and quality was checked on an Agilent 2100 Bioanalyzer.

This clonotype was recorded once. Its antigen has not been determined. Base quality data are lacking; no much larger clone is found one base away. A single read offers scant evidence. The full study reports these points: Most expanded thyroid clonotypes (frequency above 0.001) were also found in blood, which suggests that blood repertoires may mirror thyroid immune responses. In validation, the model predicted progression to ophthalmopathy a median of about 6 months before onset, with roughly 70% sensitivity and about 72% specificity. A model built on a 13 V-J signature distinguished ophthalmopathy from stable hyperthyroidism, reaching 85% to 90% sensitivity and under 84% specificity in cross-validation and 80%/75% in testing. No statistical method was used to set the sample size in advance, and investigators knew the group allocation.

This clonotype was obtained from a woman in her late teens or twenties with Graves' ophthalmopathy. Input material: blood. The rearranged chain carries TRBV7-9 and TRBJ2-2; 10 bases in the junction line up with TRBD2. The CDR3 protein: CASSLTSGTHTGELFF. The bases read TGTGCCAGCAGCTTAACTAGCGGGACCCACACCGGGGAGCTGTTTTTT.